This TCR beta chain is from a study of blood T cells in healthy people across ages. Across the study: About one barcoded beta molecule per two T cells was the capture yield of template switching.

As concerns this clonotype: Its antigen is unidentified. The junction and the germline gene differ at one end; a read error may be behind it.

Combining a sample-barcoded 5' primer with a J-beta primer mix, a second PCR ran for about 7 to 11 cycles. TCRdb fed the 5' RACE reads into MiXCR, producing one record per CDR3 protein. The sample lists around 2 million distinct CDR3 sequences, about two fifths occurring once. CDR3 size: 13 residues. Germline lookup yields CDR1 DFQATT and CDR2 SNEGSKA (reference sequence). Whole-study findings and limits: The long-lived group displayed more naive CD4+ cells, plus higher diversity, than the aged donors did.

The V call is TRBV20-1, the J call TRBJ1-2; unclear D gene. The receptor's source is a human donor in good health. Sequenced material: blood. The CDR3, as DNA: TGCAGTACTAGTATGGACCTCTATGTTGGCTACACCTTC. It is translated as CSTSMDLYVGYTF.